The 32 T cell receptor beta chains below were found in one sample sequenced in a study of blood T cell repertoires in COVID-19. Sequencing used immunoSEQ multiplex PCR; TCRdb keeps in-frame clones, though not all of them. The profile covers 200,000 to 250,000 clones, with roughly 89% appearing a single time and about 6% taken by the ten largest. Specimen: peripheral blood. The receptors were gathered from a man in his 60s who had recovered from COVID-19.

The chain combines TRBV24-1 with TRBJ2-2; 11 nucleotides agree with TRBD1. The germline CDR1 and CDR2 sequences are KGHDR and SFDVKD. The CDR3 is 17 residues long. J was trimmed by 4 bases and V by 6 bases; bases with no gene match: 9. The CDR3 sequence is CATSPGTGGRSTGELFF. The CDR3 DNA sequence: TGTGCCACCAGTCCTGGGACAGGGGGAAGATCCACCGGGGAGCTGTTTTTT.

The chain uses TRBV19 and TRBJ1-1, with D possibly TRBD1 on 5 matching bases. The V and J ends lost 7 bases and 6 bases respectively, with 15 bases between them. The CDR3 length is 13 residues. CDR1 and CDR2 from the germline V gene are LNHDA and SQIVND (reference sequence). The CDR3 DNA reads as TGTGCCAGTAAGCGGGCTTCGGGGGCTGAAGCTTTCTTT. Translated, it gives CASKRASGAEAFF.

The chain has TRBV18 and TRBJ1-5, with 7 bases matching TRBD1. The CDR3 is 18 residues long. Germline CDR1 KGHSH, CDR2 LQKENI. The junction had 11 bases not matched to a gene; V was cut back by 3 bases and J by 0 bases. The DNA for the CDR3 is TGTGCCAGCTCACCTTCCACAGGGGTAGGGGATAGCAATCAGCCCCAGCATTTT. Translation: CASSPSTGVGDSNQPQHF.

V is TRBV19 and J is TRBJ2-7, with 7 bases identical to TRBD1. Unmatched junction bases numbered 14, after V lost 6 bases and J lost 0 bases. In germline, CDR1 is LNHDA, CDR2 SQIVND (reference sequence). The CDR3 has 17 residues. The CDR3 loop is CASRTAIGTASSYEQYF. The CDR3 coding sequence is TGTGCCAGTAGGACCGCGATCGGGACAGCTAGCTCCTACGAGCAGTACTTC.

The chain uses TRBV27 and TRBJ2-5, with 7 bases identical to TRBD1. CDR1 is MNHEY and CDR2 is SMNVEV in the germline V gene (reference sequence). The CDR3 totals 14 residues. V lost 5 bases, J lost 7 bases, and 10 bases stayed unmatched. CDR3 protein: CASSLRTGGGTQYF. The CDR3 DNA reads TGTGCCAGCAGTCTTCGGACAGGTGGAGGGACCCAGTACTTC.

The chain links TRBV6-4 to TRBJ2-3; D perhaps matches TRBD1 (6 bases). Germline assignment: CDR1 MRHNA and CDR2 SNTAGT. Trimming left V 3 bases short and J 5 bases short, with 9 bases between. The CDR3 sequence is 13 residues long. CDR3 sequence (DNA): TGTGCCAGCAGTGAAATCAGGGGAGATACGCAGTATTTT. The encoded protein is CASSEIRGDTQYF.

The V call is TRBV5-1, the J call TRBJ2-3; TRBD2 agrees at 14 bases. Unmatched junction bases numbered 4, after V lost 4 bases and J lost 3 bases. The CDR3 contains 16 residues. The germline V gene has CDR1 SGHRS and CDR2 YFSETQ. The CDR3, as DNA: TGCGCCAGCAGCCGGACTAGCGGGAGGTCGACAGATACGCAGTATTTT. Translating it yields CASSRTSGRSTDTQYF.

V is TRBV10-3 and J is TRBJ1-1; 7 bases map to TRBD1. V shed 10 bases, J shed 0 bases, and the junction held 5 bases outside the gene matches. CDR3 size: 13 residues. The V gene's germline CDR1 is ENHRY and CDR2 SYGVKD. CDR3 amino acids: CARRDRLNTEAFF. The CDR3 DNA sequence: TGTGCCAGAAGGGACAGACTGAACACTGAAGCTTTCTTT.

The chain joins TRBV7-2 to TRBJ2-7, with 12 bases matching TRBD2. The germline gives CDR1 SGHTA, CDR2 FQGNSA. The V and J ends lost 3 bases and 7 bases, in that order; junction bases with no gene match: 7. The CDR3 length is 15 residues. The CDR3 sequence: CASSLSSGRAGEQYF. The CDR3 DNA reads TGTGCCAGCAGCTTGTCTAGCGGGAGGGCCGGGGAGCAGTACTTC.

This clone was picked up a small number of times. The chain combines TRBV29-1 with TRBJ1-6; 8 bases are shared with TRBD1. Germline trimming cut 5 bases from V and 11 bases from J; bases unmatched to any gene: 8. The CDR3 loop spans 13 amino acids. Germline V CDR1 and CDR2: SQVTM, ANQGSEA. The CDR3 protein is CSVQETGAPPLHF. For the CDR3, the DNA is TGCAGCGTTCAGGAGACAGGGGCTCCACCCCTCCACTTT.

The chain is built from TRBV19 and TRBJ1-3, with D unresolved. The CDR3 is made up of 17 amino acids. Germline V lookup: CDR1 LNHDA, CDR2 SQIVND (reference sequence). Trimming took 1 base from V and 0 from J, leaving 13 bases between them. DNA of the CDR3: TGTGCCAGTAGTATAGTGGCCGTGACGGGCTCTGGAAACACCATATATTTT. As protein: CASSIVAVTGSGNTIYF.

Only a few counts were recorded for this clone. The chain employs TRBV29-1 and TRBJ1-5; D is possibly TRBD1 (6 bases). V was shortened by 6 bases and J by 4 bases, with 16 bases between the two germline ends. The CDR3 totals 14 residues. Germline V gene lookup returns CDR1 SQVTM and CDR2 ANQGSEA. DNA for the CDR3: TGCAGCGTCGCCGGGCAGGGGTCGAATCAGCCCCAGCATTTT. Its translation: CSVAGQGSNQPQHF.

This chain connects TRBV11-2 to TRBJ2-7; D is possibly TRBD1 (6 bases). From germline, CDR1 is SGHAT and CDR2 FQNNGV. Trimming removed 8 bases from V and 4 bases from J, with 21 bases in between. The CDR3 loop spans 15 amino acids. Here the CDR3 DNA reads TGTGCCAGCGAACGATTTATGGGGGCGCCTTACGAGCAGTACTTC. It encodes CASERFMGAPYEQYF.

The chain carries TRBV3-1 (or the pseudogene TRBV3-2) and TRBJ1-3; 8 bases fit TRBD1. The germline gives CDR1 LGHDT, CDR2 YNNKEL (reference sequence). The CDR3 totals 13 residues. Trimming at V came to 5 bases and at J to 9 bases, leaving 6 bases not matched to a gene. The CDR3 nucleotides are TGTGCCAGCAGCAACGGACAGGGAGTCACCATATATTTT. Translated, it gives CASSNGQGVTIYF.

The chain is built from TRBV9 and TRBJ1-6; D gene ambiguous. The length of the CDR3 is 14 residues. Deletions cut 1 base from V and 8 bases from J, with 10 bases between. Germline V lookup: CDR1 SGDLS, CDR2 YYNGEE. CDR3 sequence: CASSVFGVDSPLHF. CDR3 sequence (DNA): TGTGCCAGCAGCGTATTCGGGGTTGATTCACCCCTCCACTTT.

DNA of the CDR3: TGCGCCAGCAGCCAAGATCGGACAGCGGCCTACTCTGGAAACACCATATATTTT. It specifies CASSQDRTAAYSGNTIYF. The chain joins TRBV4-1 to TRBJ1-3; D is possibly TRBD1 (6 bases). Germline V CDR1 and CDR2: MGHRA, YSYEKL. The V end was cut by 0 bases, the J end by 0 bases, with 15 bases between. The CDR3 is 18 amino acids.

The chain links TRBV3-1 (or the pseudogene TRBV3-2) to TRBJ1-5; 7 bases map to TRBD1. The germline gives CDR1 LGHDT, CDR2 YNNKEL (reference sequence). The V gene end was trimmed by 3 bases and the J gene end by 7 bases; junction bases not matched to a gene: 6. The CDR3 extends over 14 amino acids. Here the CDR3 reads CASSQRGQRQPQHF. Written as DNA, the CDR3 is TGTGCCAGCAGCCAGAGGGGGCAACGGCAGCCCCAGCATTTT.

The V and J genes are TRBV4-1 and TRBJ1-5; 10 nucleotides agree with TRBD1. The V segment lost 2 bases and the J segment 2 bases; nucleotides outside the gene matches: 3. Germline CDR1 reads MGHRA; CDR2 reads YSYEKL. The CDR3 runs 16 residues. The CDR3 sequence: CASSQRGTGGNQPQHF. CDR3 sequence (DNA): TGCGCCAGCAGCCAAAGAGGGACAGGGGGCAATCAGCCCCAGCATTTT.

The J gene is TRBJ2-7, the V gene TRBV27; TRBD2 matches 8 bases. Unmatched junction bases numbered 8, after V lost 2 bases and J lost 8 bases. This CDR3 contains 14 residues. In germline, CDR1 is MNHEY, CDR2 SMNVEV (reference sequence). CDR3: CASSLKAYSGKQYF. The CDR3 nucleotides are TGTGCCAGCAGTTTAAAGGCCTATAGCGGGAAGCAGTACTTC.

The chain carries TRBV25-1 and TRBJ1-1; D gene unclear. V shed 1 base and J shed 6 bases, with 9 bases lying between them. This CDR3 is 13 amino acids long. The germline gives CDR1 MGHDK, CDR2 SYGVNS. CDR3 nucleotide sequence: TGTGCCAGCAGTGAATCGGGGTCCCCTGAAGCTTTCTTT. Translation gives CASSESGSPEAFF.

The chain uses TRBV5-1 and TRBJ2-4; possible D gene TRBD1, 5 bases. The CDR3 spans 12 residues. The germline V gene encodes CDR1 SGHRS and CDR2 YFSETQ. V shed 0 bases and J shed 7 bases, with 5 bases lying between them. The CDR3 reads CASSLEGNIQYF. Here the CDR3 DNA reads TGCGCCAGCAGCTTGGAGGGGAACATTCAGTACTTC.

Of note for this clone: The sample contains more than one DNA sequence encoding this CDR3. The chain joins TRBV19 to TRBJ1-4, with a weak D call TRBD1 (6 bases). V was shortened by 4 bases and J by 5 bases, with 11 bases between the two germline ends. Germline V gene lookup returns CDR1 LNHDA and CDR2 SQIVND (reference sequence). The CDR3 spans 14 residues. The CDR3 region is CASSTRDTNEKLFF. The CDR3 DNA reads TGTGCCAGTAGTACCCGGGACACCAATGAAAAACTGTTTTTT.

On this clone itself: The DNA is omitted, as the CDR3 cannot be located on it reliably, and the CDR3 follows TCRdb's listing. The chain links TRBV19 to TRBJ1-4; whether TRBD1, the table's D call, matches the DNA was not checked. Germline assignment: CDR1 LNHDA and CDR2 SQIVND (reference sequence). The CDR3 totals 14 residues, both ends included. The CDR3 protein is CASTSDRRGEKLFF.

This clone was detected once. This chain links TRBV2 with TRBJ2-7; TRBD2 aligns across 13 bases. The ends lost 6 bases at V and 4 bases at J; junction bases unmatched: 3. This CDR3 region has 14 residues. Per germline, CDR1 SNHLY and CDR2 FYNNEI. In DNA form, the CDR3 reads TGTGCCAGCAGACGGACTAGCGGGGGTTACGAGCAGTACTTC. This encodes CASRRTSGGYEQYF.

The V call is TRBV19, the J call TRBJ1-1; the match to TRBD1 covers 7 bases. The trim removed 6 bases at V and 7 bases at J, leaving 8 bases unmatched. The CDR3 runs 13 residues. Germline V gene lookup returns CDR1 LNHDA and CDR2 SQIVND (reference sequence). CDR3 sequence: CASSHRGKGEAFF. CDR3 sequence (DNA): TGTGCCAGTAGCCACAGGGGAAAGGGTGAAGCTTTCTTT.

The gene calls are TRBV7-2 and TRBJ2-5, with no clear D. V dropped 1 base and J dropped 3 bases, with 9 bases sitting between them. CDR3 size: 14 residues. Looked up from germline, CDR1 is SGHTA and CDR2 is FQGNSA. The CDR3 is CASSLDSRKETQYF. Here the CDR3 DNA reads TGTGCCAGCAGCTTAGATAGCAGAAAAGAGACCCAGTACTTC.

The chain combines TRBV15 with TRBJ2-5; D not certain. V was cut by 1 base and J by 5 bases, with 14 bases left in between. CDR1 LNHNV and CDR2 YYDKDF come from the germline V gene (reference sequence). This CDR3 contains 15 residues. The CDR3 coding sequence is TGTGCCACCAGCAGAGGTGGGCAGTTGGCGGAGACCCAGTACTTC. Its protein product is CATSRGGQLAETQYF. Full variable domain (outside the CDR3, taken from reference TRBV15 and TRBJ2-5): DAMVIQNPRYQVTQFGKPVTLSCSQTLNHNVMYWYQQKSSQAPKLLFHYYDKDFNNEADTPDNFQSRRPNTSFCFLDIRSPGLGDTAMYLCATSRGGQLAETQYFGPGTRLLVL.

The CDR3 DNA is TGTGCCAGCAGCTTAGGACAGGCGTACACCGGGGAGCTGTTTTTT. Protein: CASSLGQAYTGELFF. The chain recombines TRBV7-3 with TRBJ2-2; 7 bases align to TRBD1. V shed 2 bases, J shed 3 bases, and the junction held 3 bases outside the gene matches. The V gene's germline CDR1 is SGHTA and CDR2 FQGTGA. The CDR3 contains 15 residues.

V usage is TRBV6-5 and J usage is TRBJ2-2; possibly TRBD1 for D (5 bases). This CDR3 is 15 amino acids long. Trimming removed 10 bases at V and 0 bases at J, with 15 bases between. In germline, CDR1 is MNHEY, CDR2 SVGAGI. The DNA of the CDR3 is TGTGCCAAGTCCAACAGGAAATCGAACACCGGGGAGCTGTTTTTT. Protein: CAKSNRKSNTGELFF.

This sequence joins TRBV6-6 and TRBJ2-5, with a weak D call TRBD2 (5 bases). The length of the CDR3 is 15 residues. With 0 bases removed from V and 5 bases from J, the gap between germline ends came to 13 bases. Germline V CDR1 and CDR2: MNHNY, SVGAGI (reference sequence). In DNA form, the CDR3 reads TGTGCCAGCAGTTACTCAAGAGGGTCTGCGGAGACCCAGTACTTC. Translation gives CASSYSRGSAETQYF.

The chain employs TRBV7-3 and TRBJ1-5; 8 bases align to TRBD1. The CDR3 loop spans 15 amino acids. Germline CDR1 and CDR2: SGHTA and FQGTGA. Trimming at V came to 2 bases and at J to 7 bases, leaving 7 bases not matched to a gene. The CDR3 nucleotides read TGTGCCAGCAGCTTAGATGGGACAGGTGGGCAGCCCCAGCATTTT. Translated, it gives CASSLDGTGGQPQHF.

This chain links TRBV5-1 with TRBJ1-5; maybe TRBD1 (5 bases). The germline V gene encodes CDR1 SGHRS and CDR2 YFSETQ. V lost 0 bases and J lost 2, with 9 bases in between. The CDR3 consists of 15 residues. In DNA form, the CDR3 reads TGCGCCAGCAGCTTGGCCCCGGGGGGCAATCAGCCCCAGCATTTT. Amino acid sequence: CASSLAPGGNQPQHF.